This T cell receptor beta chain was recorded in a study of blood T cell repertoires in COVID-19. Across the study: Whether acute or convalescent, the COVID-19 samples came from the United States, Italy and Spain. PBMCs, B-cell-depleted T cells, or T cells were the source of the cDNA or gDNA that made up the material.

Per the authors' pipeline: For nucleated cells, counts were estimated from reference gene primer amplification. Using immunoSEQ multiplex PCR, the repertoire was profiled, and TCRdb retains in-frame clones only, with some absent. The V and J calls and clone size were taken over from that table, and D and trimming were inferred from the DNA. The sample records some 250,000 clones, over 70% being singletons. The germline V gene encodes CDR1 SGHAT and CDR2 FQDESV (reference sequence). V was cut by 5 bases and J by 0 bases, with 4 bases left in between. This CDR3 is built from 13 residues. The source is a woman of 80 years or more with acute or convalescent COVID-19. The specimen sequenced was peripheral blood. V usage is TRBV11-1 and J usage is TRBJ1-4; the D is unclear. The CDR3 protein is CASSPTTNEKLFF. CDR3 bases: TGTGCCAGCAGCCCAACAACTAATGAAAAACTGTTTTTT. The variable domain in full, completed from reference TRBV11-1 and TRBJ1-4, reads EAEVAQSPRYKITEKSQAVAFWCDPISGHATLYWYRQILGQGPELLVQFQDESVVDDSQLPKDRFSAERLKGVDSTLKIQPAELGDSAMYLCASSPTTNEKLFFGSGTQLSVL.